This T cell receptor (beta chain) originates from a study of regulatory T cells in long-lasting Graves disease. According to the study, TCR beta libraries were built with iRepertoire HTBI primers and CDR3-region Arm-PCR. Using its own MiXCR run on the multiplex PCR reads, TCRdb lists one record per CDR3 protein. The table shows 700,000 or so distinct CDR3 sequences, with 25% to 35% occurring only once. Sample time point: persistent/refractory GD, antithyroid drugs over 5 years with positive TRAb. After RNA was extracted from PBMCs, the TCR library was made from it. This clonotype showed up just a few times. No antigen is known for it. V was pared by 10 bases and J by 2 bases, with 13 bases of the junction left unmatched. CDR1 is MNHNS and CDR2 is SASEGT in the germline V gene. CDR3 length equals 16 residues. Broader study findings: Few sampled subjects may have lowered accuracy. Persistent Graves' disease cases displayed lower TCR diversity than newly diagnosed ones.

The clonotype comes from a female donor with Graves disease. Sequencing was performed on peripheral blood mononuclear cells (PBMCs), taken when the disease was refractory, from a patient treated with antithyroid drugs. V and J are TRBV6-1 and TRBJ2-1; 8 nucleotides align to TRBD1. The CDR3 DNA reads TGTGCCACCACAATTTTGGGACAGGCGCCCTACAATGAGCAGTTCTTC. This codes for CATTILGQAPYNEQFF.